What follows describes a single T cell receptor (beta chain). As yet, its antigen is unknown. This entry comes from a study of identical twins. Whole-study findings and limits: Out-of-frame alpha sequences common to twins were enriched for low generation probability. Without tracking the same donors, conclusions rested on cross-sectional statistical analysis.

Germline lookup yields CDR1 MNHEY and CDR2 SMNVEV (reference sequence). CDR3 length: 11 amino acids. Trimming left V 10 bases short and J 5 bases short, with 11 bases between. After template switching added a universal primer site, the resulting cDNA carried unique molecular identifiers. TCRdb ran MiXCR on the 5' RACE reads and lists one entry per CDR3 protein. The sample lists fewer than 250,000 distinct CDR3 sequences, roughly 10% occurring once. The TCR originated in a woman aged 18 to 35 in good health. Material for sequencing was memory (CD45RO+) T cells sorted from blood. J is TRBJ1-2 and V is TRBV27; D not certain. As DNA, the CDR3 is TGTGCCACCCGAGATCGTTATGGCTACACCTTC. This gives the protein CATRDRYGYTF.